The clone carrying this TCR beta chain was recorded a few times. The antigen is not known. Treatment indicated: 15 Gy SBRT to primary tumor, nephrectomy 4 weeks later. The CDR3 has 12 amino acids. V dropped 6 bases and J dropped 2 bases, with 8 bases sitting between them. Per germline, CDR1 MNHEY and CDR2 SVGAGI. These data belong to a study of radiation and T cells in renal cell carcinoma. Profiled with immunoSEQ multiplex PCR; TCRdb holds only in-frame clones, not every one. The data show approximately 21,000 clones, about half seen once. Findings and limits, study-wide: Irradiated tumors held more dominant CDR3 motifs than control tumors.

This receptor was taken from a woman between 50 and 59 years old with renal cell carcinoma. The sequences come from tumor tissue, collected from a patient whose treatment included radiotherapy and nephrectomy. V gene TRBV6-5 combines with J gene TRBJ2-7; D is unresolved. The CDR3 bases are TGTGCCAGCAGCACCCCACCCTACGAGCAGTACTTC. Protein: CASSTPPYEQYF.